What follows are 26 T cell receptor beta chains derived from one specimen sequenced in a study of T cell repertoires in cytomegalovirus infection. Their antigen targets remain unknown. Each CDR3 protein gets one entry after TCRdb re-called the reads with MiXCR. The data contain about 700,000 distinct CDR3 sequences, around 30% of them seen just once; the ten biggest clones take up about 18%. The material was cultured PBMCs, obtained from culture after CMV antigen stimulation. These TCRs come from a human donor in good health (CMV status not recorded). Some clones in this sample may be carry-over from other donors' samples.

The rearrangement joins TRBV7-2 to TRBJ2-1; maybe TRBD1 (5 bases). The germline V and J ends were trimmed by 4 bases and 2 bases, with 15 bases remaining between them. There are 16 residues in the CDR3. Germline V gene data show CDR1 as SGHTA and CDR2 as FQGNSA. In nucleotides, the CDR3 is TGTGCCAGCAGCTCCCCTCCGCAGGGCCCCTACAATGAGCAGTTCTTC. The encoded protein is CASSSPPQGPYNEQFF.

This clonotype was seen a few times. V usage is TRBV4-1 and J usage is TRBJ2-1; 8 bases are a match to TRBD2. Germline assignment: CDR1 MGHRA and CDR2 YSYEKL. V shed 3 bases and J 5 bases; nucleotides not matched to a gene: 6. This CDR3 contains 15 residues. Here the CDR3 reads CASSQISGGHNEQFF. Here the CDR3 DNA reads TGCGCCAGCAGCCAGATCAGCGGGGGCCACAATGAGCAGTTCTTC.

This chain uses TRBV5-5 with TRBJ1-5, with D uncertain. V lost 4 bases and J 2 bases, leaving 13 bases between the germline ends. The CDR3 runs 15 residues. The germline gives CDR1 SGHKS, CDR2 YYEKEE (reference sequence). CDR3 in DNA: TGTGCCAGCAGCCCCCGCGTTGAGGGCAATCAGCCCCAGCATTTT. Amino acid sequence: CASSPRVEGNQPQHF.

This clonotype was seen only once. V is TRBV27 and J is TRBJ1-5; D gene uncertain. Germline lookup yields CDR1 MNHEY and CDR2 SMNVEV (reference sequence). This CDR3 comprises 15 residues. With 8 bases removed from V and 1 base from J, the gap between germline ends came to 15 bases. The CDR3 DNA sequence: TGTGCCAGCGCCATGTTGGCTTTAAGCAATCAGCCCCAGCATTTT. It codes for CASAMLALSNQPQHF.

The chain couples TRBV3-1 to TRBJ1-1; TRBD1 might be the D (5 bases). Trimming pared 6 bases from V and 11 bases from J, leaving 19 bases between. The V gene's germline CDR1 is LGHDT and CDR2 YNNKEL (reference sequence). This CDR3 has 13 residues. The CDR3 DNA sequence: TGTGCCAGCAGAGAGGGGACGGCTACTTCGGCTTTCTTT. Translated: CASREGTATSAFF.

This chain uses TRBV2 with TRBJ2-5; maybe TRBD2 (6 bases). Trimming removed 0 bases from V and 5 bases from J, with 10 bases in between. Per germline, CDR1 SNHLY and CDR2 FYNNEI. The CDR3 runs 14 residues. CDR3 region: CASSEAGGAETQYF. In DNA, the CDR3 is TGTGCCAGCAGTGAAGCGGGCGGGGCGGAGACCCAGTACTTC.

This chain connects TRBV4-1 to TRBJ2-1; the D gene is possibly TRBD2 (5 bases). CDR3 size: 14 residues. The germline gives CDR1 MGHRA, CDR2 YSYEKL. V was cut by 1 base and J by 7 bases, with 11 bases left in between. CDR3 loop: CASSQGRSGNEQFF. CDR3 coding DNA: TGCGCCAGCAGCCAAGGGCGTTCGGGAAATGAGCAGTTCTTC.

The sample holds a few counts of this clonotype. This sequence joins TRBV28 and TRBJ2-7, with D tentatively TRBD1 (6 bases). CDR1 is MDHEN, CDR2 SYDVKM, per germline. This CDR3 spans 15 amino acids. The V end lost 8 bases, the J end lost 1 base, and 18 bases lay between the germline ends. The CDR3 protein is CASLPYLTGSYEQYF. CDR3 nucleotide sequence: TGTGCCAGCCTCCCGTACCTGACAGGTTCCTACGAGCAGTACTTC.

The CDR3 sequence is CASSLDGVAVTDTQYF. The CDR3 DNA reads TGTGCCAGCAGCTTAGATGGGGTTGCGGTCACAGATACGCAGTATTTT. This sequence joins TRBV11-2 and TRBJ2-3; D unclear. The CDR3 consists of 16 residues. CDR1 SGHAT and CDR2 FQNNGV come from the germline V gene. The V and J ends lost 0 bases and 2 bases respectively, with 12 bases between them.

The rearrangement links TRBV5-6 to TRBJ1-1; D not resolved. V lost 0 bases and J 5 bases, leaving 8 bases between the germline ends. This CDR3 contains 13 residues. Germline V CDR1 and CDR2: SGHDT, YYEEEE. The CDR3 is CASSLGEITEAFF. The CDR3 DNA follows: TGTGCCAGCAGCTTGGGGGAGATTACTGAAGCTTTCTTT.

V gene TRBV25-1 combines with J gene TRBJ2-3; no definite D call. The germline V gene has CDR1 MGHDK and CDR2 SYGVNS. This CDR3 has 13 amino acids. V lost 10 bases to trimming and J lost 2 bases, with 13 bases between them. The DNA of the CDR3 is TGTGCCACCACCTGGGGTCTCACAGATACGCAGTATTTT. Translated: CATTWGLTDTQYF.

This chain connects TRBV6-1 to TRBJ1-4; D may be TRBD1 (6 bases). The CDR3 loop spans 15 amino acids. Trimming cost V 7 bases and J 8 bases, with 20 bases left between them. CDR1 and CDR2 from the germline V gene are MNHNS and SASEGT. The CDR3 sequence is CASNGGGEGEEKLFF. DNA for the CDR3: TGTGCCAGCAACGGGGGCGGCGAGGGAGAGGAAAAACTGTTTTTT.

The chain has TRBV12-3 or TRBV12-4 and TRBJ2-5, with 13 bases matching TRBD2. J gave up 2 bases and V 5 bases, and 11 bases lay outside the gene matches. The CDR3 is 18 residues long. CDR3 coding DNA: TGTGCCAGCAGTCCCGGGACTAGCGGGGTAGCCCTACAAGAGACCCAGTACTTC. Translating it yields CASSPGTSGVALQETQYF.

The CDR3 region is CASSDRGFSTDTQYF. The CDR3 DNA reads as TGTGCCAGCAGCGACAGGGGTTTCAGCACAGATACGCAGTATTTT. The rearrangement links TRBV6-5 to TRBJ2-3; 8 bases agree with TRBD1. The CDR3 covers 15 residues. Germline V gene sequence: CDR1 MNHEY, CDR2 SVGAGI. With V trimmed by 6 bases and J by 0 bases, 5 bases remained unmatched.

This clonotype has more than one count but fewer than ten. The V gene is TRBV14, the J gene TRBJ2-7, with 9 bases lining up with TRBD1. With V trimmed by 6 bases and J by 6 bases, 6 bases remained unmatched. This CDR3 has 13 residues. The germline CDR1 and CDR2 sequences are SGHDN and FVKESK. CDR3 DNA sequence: TGTGCCAGCAGGGGACAGGGCTTTGGCGAGCAGTACTTC. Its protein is CASRGQGFGEQYF.

Here the CDR3 DNA reads TGTGCCACTACAGGGAACTATGGCTACACCTTC. Amino acids: CATTGNYGYTF. The V gene is TRBV25-1, the J gene TRBJ1-2; tentative D call: TRBD1 (6 bases). The CDR3 sequence is 11 residues long. V shed 10 bases and J shed 2 bases, with 8 bases lying between them. Germline V CDR1 and CDR2: MGHDK, SYGVNS.

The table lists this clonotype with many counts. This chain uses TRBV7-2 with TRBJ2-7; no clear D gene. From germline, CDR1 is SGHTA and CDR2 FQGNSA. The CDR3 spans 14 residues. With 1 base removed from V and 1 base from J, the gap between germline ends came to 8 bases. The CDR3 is CASSLVLGSYEQYF. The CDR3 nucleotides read TGTGCCAGCAGCTTAGTGCTTGGATCCTACGAGCAGTACTTC.

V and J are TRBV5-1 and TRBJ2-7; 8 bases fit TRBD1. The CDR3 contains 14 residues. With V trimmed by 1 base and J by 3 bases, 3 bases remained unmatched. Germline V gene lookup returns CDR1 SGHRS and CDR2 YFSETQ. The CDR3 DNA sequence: TGCGCCAGCAGCTTGCCGGGACAGGTCTACGAGCAGTACTTC. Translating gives CASSLPGQVYEQYF. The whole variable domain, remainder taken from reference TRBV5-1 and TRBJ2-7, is KAGVTQTPRYLIKTRGQQVTLSCSPISGHRSVSWYQQTPGQGLQFLFEYFSETQRNKGNFPGRFSGRQFSNSRSEMNVSTLELGDSALYLCASSLPGQVYEQYFGPGTRLTVT.

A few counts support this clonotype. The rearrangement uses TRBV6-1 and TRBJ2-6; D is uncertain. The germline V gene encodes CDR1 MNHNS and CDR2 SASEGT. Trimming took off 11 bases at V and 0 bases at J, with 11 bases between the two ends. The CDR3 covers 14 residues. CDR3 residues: CAAGPISGANVLTF. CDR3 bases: TGTGCCGCTGGACCAATCTCTGGGGCCAACGTCCTGACTTTC.

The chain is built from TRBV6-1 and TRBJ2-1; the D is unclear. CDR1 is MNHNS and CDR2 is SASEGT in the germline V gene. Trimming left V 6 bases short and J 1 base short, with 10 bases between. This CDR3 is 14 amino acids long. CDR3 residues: CASRQRASYNEQFF. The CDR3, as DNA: TGTGCCAGCAGACAACGGGCTTCCTACAATGAGCAGTTCTTC.

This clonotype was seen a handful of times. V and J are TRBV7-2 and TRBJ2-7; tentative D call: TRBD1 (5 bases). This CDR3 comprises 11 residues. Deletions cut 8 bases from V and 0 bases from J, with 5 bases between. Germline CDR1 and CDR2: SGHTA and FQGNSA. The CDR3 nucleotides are TGTGCCAGCCAGGGCTCCTACGAGCAGTACTTC. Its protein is CASQGSYEQYF.

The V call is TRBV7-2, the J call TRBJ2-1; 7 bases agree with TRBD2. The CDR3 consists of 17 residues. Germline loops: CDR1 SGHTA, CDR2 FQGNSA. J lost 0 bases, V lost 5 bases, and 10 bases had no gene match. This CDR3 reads CASSTQSSGFSYNEQFF. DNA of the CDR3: TGTGCCAGCAGCACACAGAGTAGCGGGTTCTCCTACAATGAGCAGTTCTTC.

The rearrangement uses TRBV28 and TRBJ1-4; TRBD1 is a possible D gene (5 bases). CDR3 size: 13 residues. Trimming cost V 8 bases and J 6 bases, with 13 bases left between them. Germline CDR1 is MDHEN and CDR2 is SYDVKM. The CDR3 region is CASLGGNDEKLFF. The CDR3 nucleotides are TGTGCCAGCCTGGGGGGAAACGATGAAAAACTGTTTTTT.

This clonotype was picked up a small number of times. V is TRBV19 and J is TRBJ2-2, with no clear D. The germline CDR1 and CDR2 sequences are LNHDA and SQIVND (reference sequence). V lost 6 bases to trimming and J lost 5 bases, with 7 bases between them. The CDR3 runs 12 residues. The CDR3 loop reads CASRDKTGELFF. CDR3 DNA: TGTGCCAGTAGGGATAAGACCGGGGAGCTGTTTTTT.

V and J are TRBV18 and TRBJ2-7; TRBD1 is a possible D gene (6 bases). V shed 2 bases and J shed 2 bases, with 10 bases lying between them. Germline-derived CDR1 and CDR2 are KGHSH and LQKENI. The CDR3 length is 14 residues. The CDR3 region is CASSPWDKAYEQYF. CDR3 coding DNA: TGTGCCAGCTCACCATGGGACAAGGCCTACGAGCAGTACTTC.

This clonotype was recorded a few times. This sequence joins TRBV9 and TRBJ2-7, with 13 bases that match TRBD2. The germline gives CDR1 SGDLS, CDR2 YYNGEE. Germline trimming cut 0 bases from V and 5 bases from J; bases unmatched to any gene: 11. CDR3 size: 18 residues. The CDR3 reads CASSVGSGTSGVGDEQYF. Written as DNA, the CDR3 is TGTGCCAGCAGCGTAGGGTCTGGGACTAGCGGGGTTGGAGACGAGCAGTACTTC.